The rows below give T cell receptor beta chains drawn from one sample of a study of control samples from healthy donors and cancer patients. TCRdb's table, derived via immunoSEQ multiplex PCR, lists solely in-frame clones and lacks some. The sample carries around 140,000 clones, over 85% recorded once. Source material: blood. The receptors here all came from a man in his late teens or twenties in good health. Both conserved end residues are part of each CDR3. Each record gives: V gene, D gene, clone size, J gene, CDR3 DNA, CDR3 protein. D genes are given only for firm matches. Rows may omit the clone size; those that give it use once, few, many or a size class.

>TRBV6-2/TRBV6-3|.|.|TRBJ1-1
TGTGCCAGCAGTTACCCTCCGAAACAGGGTTTAGCTTTCTTT
CASSYPPKQGLAFF
>TRBV28|TRBD2|.|TRBJ2-7
TGTGCCAGCGGGGGGACTAGCGGCACCTACGAGCAGTACTTC
CASGGTSGTYEQYF
>TRBV2|TRBD2|.|TRBJ2-5
TGTGCCAGCAGTGGACTAGCGGGGAGCCAAGAGACCCAGTACTTC
CASSGLAGSQETQYF
>TRBV15|TRBD1|.|TRBJ2-5
TGTGCCACCAGCGTACAGGGGCGGGTGGAGACCCAGTACTTC
CATSVQGRVETQYF
>TRBV7-2|.|.|TRBJ2-1
TGTGCCAGCAGCCCGATGCAGGGGAGCAATGAGCAGTTCTTC
CASSPMQGSNEQFF
>TRBV10-3|.|.|TRBJ2-7
TGTGCCATCAGGGCTCGGGGGTTCCCAGGTGTTGCTGGCTACGAGCAGTACTTC
CAIRARGFPGVAGYEQYF
>TRBV19|.|few|TRBJ2-7
TGTGCCAGTAGTACCGGGATACCTAAAAAGAACTCCTACGAGCAGTACTTC
CASSTGIPKKNSYEQYF
>TRBV2|TRBD2|.|TRBJ2-7
TGTGCCAGCAGTGAAGCGCGGGGGGGTTCCTACGAGCAGTACTTC
CASSEARGGSYEQYF
>TRBV7-2|.|.|TRBJ1-3
TGTGCCAGCAGCTCTACAGGGATATCTGGAAACACCATATATTTT
CASSSTGISGNTIYF
>TRBV28|TRBD2|.|TRBJ2-3
TGTGCCAGCAGTGGGCGGGAGCCCGATACGCAGTATTTT
CASSGREPDTQYF
>TRBV6-4|TRBD1|.|TRBJ1-5
TGTGCCAACACGGACAGGGCCAATCAGCCCCAGCATTTT
CANTDRANQPQHF
>TRBV19|.|.|TRBJ2-5
TGTGCCAGTAGCACCGACAGAATTCGCCCCGAGACCCAGTACTTC
CASSTDRIRPETQYF
>TRBV21-1|.|.|TRBJ2-5
TGTGCCAGCAGCAAAGAGATCCAGGGGGGAGAGACCCAGTACTTC
CASSKEIQGGETQYF
>TRBV28|TRBD1|.|TRBJ2-7
TGTGCCAGCAGTCTTCGGGACAGGGACCTTCACTACGAGCAGTACTTC
CASSLRDRDLHYEQYF
>TRBV7-8|.|.|TRBJ1-5
TGTGCCAGCAGCTTAGCGGGAAGGGTCCGCAATCAGCCCCAGCATTTT
CASSLAGRVRNQPQHF
>TRBV4-3|TRBD1|.|TRBJ1-1
TGCGCCAGCAGCCGGACAGGGGTTGGCACTGAAGCTTTCTTT
CASSRTGVGTEAFF
>TRBV6-1|.|.|TRBJ2-3
TGTGCCAGCAGTGAACAGGGGGGATCTCCTAAGGAGTATTTT
CASSEQGGSPKEYF
>TRBV6-4|TRBD1|.|TRBJ1-5
TGTGCCAGCAGCCTGGACAGGTGGGACCAGCCCCAGCATTTT
CASSLDRWDQPQHF
>TRBV6-2/TRBV6-3|TRBD1|.|TRBJ2-4
TGTGCCAGCAGTTACTCGAGGGACAGAGTAGCCAAAAACATTCAGTACTTC
CASSYSRDRVAKNIQYF
>TRBV11-2|.|.|TRBJ2-2
TGTGCCAGCAGCTTTACGAAAGGGGAGCCCGGGGAGCTGTTTTTT
CASSFTKGEPGELFF
>TRBV15|TRBD1|.|TRBJ1-4
TGTGCCACCAGCGACCAGGACAGGGGAACTTTTAATGAAAAACTGTTTTTT
CATSDQDRGTFNEKLFF
>TRBV5-5|TRBD1|.|TRBJ2-7
TGTGCTAGCAGCTCCAGGGGGCTCTCCTACGAGCAGTACTTC
CASSSRGLSYEQYF
>TRBV4-1|.|few|TRBJ1-4
TGCGCCAGCAGCCAAGTTTTACAGGTTAATGAAAAACTGTTTTTT
CASSQVLQVNEKLFF
>TRBV27|.|many|TRBJ1-2
TGTGCCAGCAGCCTAGACGGGTCTCGGGGCTACACCTTC
CASSLDGSRGYTF
>TRBV19|.|once|TRBJ2-7
TGTGCCAGTAGTATTGTGGATTCGTCCTACGAGCAGTACTTC
CASSIVDSSYEQYF
>TRBV5-1|.|.|TRBJ2-1
TGCGCCAGCAGCATAGGTTGGACTGTTAGGGATGAGCAGTTCTTC
CASSIGWTVRDEQFF
>TRBV18|TRBD2|.|TRBJ2-7
TGTGCCAGCGACTCTAGCGGGGGGTTCTACGAGCAGTACTTC
CASDSSGGFYEQYF
>TRBV27|.|.|TRBJ1-5
TGTGCCAGCAGTTTATCAGGGCAGGGAGGGGATCAGCCCCAGCATTTT
CASSLSGQGGDQPQHF
>TRBV5-6|TRBD1|few|TRBJ1-5
TGTGCCAGCAGCCAGGACAGGGGAAGGTATAGCAATCAGCCCCAGCATTTT
CASSQDRGRYSNQPQHF
>TRBV6-1|.|.|TRBJ1-4
TGTGCCAGCAGTGGAGGTTTTTGGGCGGCTAATGAAAAACTGTTTTTT
CASSGGFWAANEKLFF
>TRBV6-5|TRBD1|.|TRBJ2-7
TGTGCCAGCAAAGGGGACAGGGGCCCTTGGGAGCAGTACTTC
CASKGDRGPWEQYF
>TRBV11-2|.|once|TRBJ1-1
TGTGCCAGCAGCCCATATGGGGGGACTGAAGCTTTCTTT
CASSPYGGTEAFF
>TRBV5-5|.|.|TRBJ1-2
TGTGCCAGCAGCATAACTAACTATGGCTACACCTTC
CASSITNYGYTF
>TRBV5-8|.|.|TRBJ1-2
TGTGCCAGCAGCTTGGGATCCGGCAGCGGCTATGGCTACACCTTC
CASSLGSGSGYGYTF
>TRBV28|.|.|TRBJ1-6
TGTGCCAGCAGTACCAATAAGGGCCCGGGGAATTCACCCCTCCACTTT
CASSTNKGPGNSPLHF
>TRBV12-5|.|.|TRBJ2-5
TGTGCTAGTGCCACGAGAGGGGGTAACGGAGAGACCCAGTACTTC
CASATRGGNGETQYF
>TRBV6-6|.|.|TRBJ2-7
TGTGCCAGCAGTTACGCAGGGGCCTACGAGCAGTACTTC
CASSYAGAYEQYF
>TRBV10-3|TRBD1|.|TRBJ1-3
TGTGCCATCAGCCTCGACAGGGGGTTTGGAAACACCATATATTTT
CAISLDRGFGNTIYF
>TRBV6-6|.|few|TRBJ1-6
TGTGCCAGCTCTGGTAGGGTCCCCTCACCCCTCCACTTT
CASSGRVPSPLHF
>TRBV7-9|TRBD1|.|TRBJ1-2
TGTGCCAGCGGACGGGACAGGGGGTATGGCTACACCTTC
CASGRDRGYGYTF
>TRBV3-1/TRBV3-2|TRBD1|.|TRBJ2-1
TGTGCCAGCAGCCGCAGGGGGCGCTACAATGAGCAGTTCTTC
CASSRRGRYNEQFF
>TRBV5-1|.|.|TRBJ2-1
TGCGCCAGCACCCTGGAAGCCGGACGGGAGCAGTTCTTC
CASTLEAGREQFF
>TRBV6-5|TRBD1|.|TRBJ2-5
TGTGCCAGCAAGTACAGGGGGCTGGCGGAGACCCAGTACTTC
CASKYRGLAETQYF
>TRBV3-1/TRBV3-2|TRBD2|.|TRBJ2-5
TGTGCCAGCAGCCCCATGGCTAGCGGGAGTAGAGAGACCCAGTACTTC
CASSPMASGSRETQYF
>TRBV9|.|.|TRBJ1-2
TGTGCCAGCAGCACGGGGGGGCGGAACTATGGCTACACCTTC
CASSTGGRNYGYTF
>TRBV11-1|.|.|TRBJ2-2
TGTGCCAGCAGCTTAAGGAGGACTCCAAACACCGGGGAGCTGTTTTTT
CASSLRRTPNTGELFF
>TRBV3-1/TRBV3-2|.|.|TRBJ2-2
TGTGCCAGCAGCCAAGATCCGGGAAATGTTTTGGGTCGGGAGCTGTTTTTT
CASSQDPGNVLGRELFF
>TRBV7-9|.|.|TRBJ1-1
TGTGCCAGCAGCTTAATCACTGAAGCTTTCTTT
CASSLITEAFF
>TRBV28|.|.|TRBJ1-1
TGTGCCAGCAGTTACGTGCAGGGCGTGGGGAACACTGAAGCTTTCTTT
CASSYVQGVGNTEAFF
>TRBV11-2|.|.|TRBJ2-7
TGTGCCAGCAGTTCGACTAGTTCCAAGCAGTACTTC
CASSSTSSKQYF
>TRBV19|.|few|TRBJ1-1
TGTGCCAGTAGTATAGCCGGGGGGAACACTGAAGCTTTCTTT
CASSIAGGNTEAFF
>TRBV7-9|.|.|TRBJ1-2
TGTGCCAGCAGCTTCATAAACTATGGCTACACCTTC
CASSFINYGYTF
>TRBV19|.|.|TRBJ1-4
TGTGCCAGTGCCGATCGGGGGATGGAAGAAAAACTGTTTTTT
CASADRGMEEKLFF
>TRBV19|TRBD2|.|TRBJ2-1
TGTGCCAGTAGTGATGGACTAGCGGGAGGGCCTGCCGAGCAGTTCTTC
CASSDGLAGGPAEQFF
>TRBV7-6|.|.|TRBJ2-6
TGTGCCAGCAGCTTAGCCCGCTCTGGGGCCAACGTCCTGACTTTC
CASSLARSGANVLTF